This T cell receptor beta chain was obtained from a study of T cell repertoires in cytomegalovirus infection. Overall study context: Use of recently identified HLA-C-restricted and well-studied HLA-B-restricted CMV epitopes was part of the study.

General study results and limits: In two of eight donors, the top clonotype was HLA-C-restricted CMV-specific.

With respect to this clonotype: The antigen is not known.

TCRdb processed the reads anew with MiXCR; each CDR3 protein has one entry. This table holds around 430,000 distinct CDR3 sequences, about 44% found once. The CDR3 consists of 14 residues. Germline V gene lookup returns CDR1 DFQATT and CDR2 SNEGSKA (reference sequence). V trimming: 3 bases; J trimming: 4 bases; junction bases outside the gene matches: 6. The receptor comes from a human donor in good health (CMV status not recorded). Some clones in this sample may be carry-over from other donors' samples. Sequenced material: cultured PBMCs, taken from culture after CMV antigen stimulation. The J gene is TRBJ1-3, the V gene TRBV20-1, with 7 nucleotides matching TRBD1. The CDR3 DNA reads TGCAGTGCTAGGGAGACAGGGTCAGGAAACACCATATATTTT. The encoded protein is CSARETGSGNTIYF.